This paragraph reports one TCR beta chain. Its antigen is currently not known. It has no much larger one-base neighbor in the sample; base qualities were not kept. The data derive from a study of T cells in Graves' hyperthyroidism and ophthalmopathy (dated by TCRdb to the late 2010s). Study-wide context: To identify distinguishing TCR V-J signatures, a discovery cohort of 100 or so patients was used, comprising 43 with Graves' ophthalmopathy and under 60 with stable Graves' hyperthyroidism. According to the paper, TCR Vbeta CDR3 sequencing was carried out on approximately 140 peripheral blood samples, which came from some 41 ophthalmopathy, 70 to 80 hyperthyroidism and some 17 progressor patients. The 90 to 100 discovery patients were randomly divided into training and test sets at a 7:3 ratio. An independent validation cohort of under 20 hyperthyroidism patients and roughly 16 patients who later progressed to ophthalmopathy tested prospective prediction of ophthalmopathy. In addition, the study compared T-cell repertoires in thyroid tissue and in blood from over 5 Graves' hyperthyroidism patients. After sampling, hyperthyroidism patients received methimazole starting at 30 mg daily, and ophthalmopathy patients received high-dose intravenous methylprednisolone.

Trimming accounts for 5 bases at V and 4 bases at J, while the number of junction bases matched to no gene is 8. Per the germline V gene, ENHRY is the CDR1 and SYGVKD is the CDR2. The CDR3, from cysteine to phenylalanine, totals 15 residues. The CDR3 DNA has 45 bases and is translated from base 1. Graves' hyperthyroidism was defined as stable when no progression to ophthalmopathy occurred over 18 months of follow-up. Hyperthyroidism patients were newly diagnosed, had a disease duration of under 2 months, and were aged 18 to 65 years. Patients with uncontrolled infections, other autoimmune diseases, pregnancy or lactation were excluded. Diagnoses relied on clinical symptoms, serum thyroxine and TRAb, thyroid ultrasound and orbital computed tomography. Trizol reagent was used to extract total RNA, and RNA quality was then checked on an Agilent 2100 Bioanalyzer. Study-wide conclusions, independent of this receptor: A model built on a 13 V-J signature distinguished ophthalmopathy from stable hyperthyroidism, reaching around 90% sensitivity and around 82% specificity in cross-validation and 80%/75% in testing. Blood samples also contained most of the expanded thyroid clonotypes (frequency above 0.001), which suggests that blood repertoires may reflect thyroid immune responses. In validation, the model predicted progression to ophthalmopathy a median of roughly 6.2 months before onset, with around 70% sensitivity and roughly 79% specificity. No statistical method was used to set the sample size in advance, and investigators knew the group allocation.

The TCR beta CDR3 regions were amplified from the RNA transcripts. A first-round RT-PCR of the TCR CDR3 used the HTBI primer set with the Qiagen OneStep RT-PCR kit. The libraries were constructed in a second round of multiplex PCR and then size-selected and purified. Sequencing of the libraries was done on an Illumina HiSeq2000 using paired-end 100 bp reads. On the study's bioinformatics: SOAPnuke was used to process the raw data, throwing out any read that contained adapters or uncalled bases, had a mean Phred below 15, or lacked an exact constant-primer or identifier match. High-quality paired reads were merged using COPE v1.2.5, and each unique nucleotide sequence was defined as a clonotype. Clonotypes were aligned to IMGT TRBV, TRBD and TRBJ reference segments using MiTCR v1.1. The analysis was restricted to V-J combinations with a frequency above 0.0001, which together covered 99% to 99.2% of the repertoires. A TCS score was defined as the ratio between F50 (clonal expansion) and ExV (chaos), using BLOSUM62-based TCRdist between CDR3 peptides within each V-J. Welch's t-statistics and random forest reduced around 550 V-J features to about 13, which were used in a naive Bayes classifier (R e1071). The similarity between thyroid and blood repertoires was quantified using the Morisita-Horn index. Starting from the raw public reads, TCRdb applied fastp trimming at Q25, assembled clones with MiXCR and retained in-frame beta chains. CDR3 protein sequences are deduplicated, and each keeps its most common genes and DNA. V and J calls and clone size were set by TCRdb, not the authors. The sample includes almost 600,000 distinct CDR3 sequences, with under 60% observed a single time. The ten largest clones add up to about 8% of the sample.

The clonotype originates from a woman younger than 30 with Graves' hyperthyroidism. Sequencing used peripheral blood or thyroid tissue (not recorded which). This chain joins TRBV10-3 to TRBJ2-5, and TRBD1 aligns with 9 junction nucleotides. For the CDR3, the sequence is CAISLAGQGGETQYF. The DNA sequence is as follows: TGTGCCATCAGTTTGGCGGGACAGGGTGGAGAGACCCAGTACTTC.